Described below is a single T cell receptor (beta chain) sequence and its context. This sample is drawn from a study of T-cell reconstitution after alpha-beta-depleted transplantation in children. V was cut by 4 bases and J by 2 bases, with 15 bases left in between. CDR3 size: 16 residues. Germline CDR1 is LGHDT and CDR2 is YNNKEL (reference sequence). Unique molecular identifiers were used to barcode this TCRbeta library. TCRdb passed the PCR reads through MiXCR, listing each CDR3 protein once. The table lists around 370,000 distinct CDR3 sequences, around a tenth of them singletons. This clonotype was sampled from a human donor who donated a stem cell graft to a child with acute lymphoblastic leukemia. This sequence joins TRBV3-1 and TRBJ2-1; D possibly matches TRBD1 or TRBD2 (6 bases each). Sequences were derived from PBMCs from the stem cell graft donor, sampled from the stem cell graft. CDR3 region: CASSPRLGGAYNEQFF. The CDR3 nucleotides read TGTGCCAGCAGCCCTCGACTCGGGGGCGCCTACAATGAGCAGTTCTTC.